Sequencing of this T cell receptor (beta chain) was carried out in a study of blood T cell repertoires in COVID-19. On the study more broadly: COVID-19 samples collected from the United States, Italy and Spain covered acute and convalescent phases. Nucleic acid was either cDNA or gDNA, and it came from T cells, B-cell-depleted T cells, or PBMCs.

Methods used by the authors: Reference gene primers were amplified, and this amplification served to estimate nucleated cell counts. Generated by immunoSEQ multiplex PCR, the TCRdb table keeps only in-frame clones and is missing some. V, J and clone size were drawn from that table, and D and trimming were deduced from the DNA. The sample lists 410,000 or so clones, about nine tenths seen once, with 1.5% to 1.8% in the top ten. Sequenced material: peripheral blood. This clonotype originated in a woman between 35 and 50 years old with COVID-19, enrolled during active disease.

The CDR3 spells CASSISGGNYGYTF. The CDR3 DNA follows: TGCGCCAGCAGCATCTCAGGGGGGAACTATGGCTACACCTTC. The chain is built from TRBV5-1 and TRBJ1-2; 7 nucleotides line up with TRBD1. Germline loops: CDR1 SGHRS, CDR2 YFSETQ. Trimming took 4 bases from V and 2 from J; bases not matched to a gene: 5. This CDR3 has 14 amino acids.